This record covers a single T cell receptor (beta chain). The V segment lost 10 bases and the J segment 0 bases; nucleotides outside the gene matches: 8. Germline values: CDR1 LNHDA, CDR2 SQIVND (reference sequence). The CDR3 is 14 residues long. In the original analysis: Reference gene primers were amplified, and this amplification served to estimate nucleated cell counts. The table came from immunoSEQ multiplex PCR; TCRdb's copy has only in-frame clones and leaves some out. V and J calls and clone size come straight from that table; D and trimming were deduced from the DNA. The table includes fewer than 250,000 clones, 75% to 90% detected once. These data come from a study of blood T cell repertoires in COVID-19. Whole-study context: The cDNA or gDNA used as material had been derived from T cells, B-cell-depleted T cells, or PBMCs.

The chain joins TRBV19 to TRBJ1-1; 7 positions match TRBD1. The sequence came from a man in his sixties with acute or convalescent COVID-19. Sequencing input: peripheral blood. CDR3 coding DNA: TGTGCCACCGCCCGGACAGGACTGAACACTGAAGCTTTCTTT. It translates to CATARTGLNTEAFF.